The next 22 T cell receptor beta chains were all read from a single sample in a study of shared clonotypes between healthy human individuals. Sequencing was performed with immunoSEQ multiplex PCR; in TCRdb, only in-frame clones are kept and a portion is missing. The sample records a few million clones, more than 90% being singletons. Sequences were obtained from naive CD4+ T cells sorted from blood. Subset defined: CD45RA+ positively selected. The receptor set was obtained from a man between 18 and 35 years old in good health.

The rearrangement links TRBV10-1 to TRBJ1-2, with 8 bases identical to TRBD1. Germline V gene data show CDR1 as WNHNN and CDR2 as SYGVQD (reference sequence). The CDR3 runs to 14 residues. V dropped 3 bases and J dropped 7; count of bases not matched to a gene: 7. CDR3 in DNA: TGCGCCAGCAGTGACCGGACAGGGTTGGGTGGCTACACCTTC. It translates to CASSDRTGLGGYTF.

V is TRBV11-2 and J is TRBJ2-1; either TRBD1 or TRBD2 may supply D (5 bases each). Trimming shortened V by 1 base and J by 9 bases, and 19 bases separated the two germline ends. The CDR3 is 16 residues long. The germline V gene has CDR1 SGHAT and CDR2 FQNNGV. The CDR3 region is CASSLGDLRNRGEQFF. DNA for the CDR3: TGTGCCAGCAGCTTAGGGGACCTGAGGAACCGGGGTGAGCAGTTCTTC.

The V and J genes are TRBV27 and TRBJ1-6; perhaps TRBD1 as D (5 bases). Germline values: CDR1 MNHEY, CDR2 SMNVEV (reference sequence). V lost 8 bases to trimming and J lost 6 bases, with 11 bases between them. The CDR3 is made up of 13 amino acids. CDR3 nucleotide sequence: TGTGCCAGCTCCAGGGACTTTAATTCACCCCTCCACTTT. Translated, it gives CASSRDFNSPLHF.

The chain couples TRBV6-5 to TRBJ2-7, with 9 positions matching TRBD1. Per germline, CDR1 MNHEY and CDR2 SVGAGI. The CDR3 sequence is 15 residues long. Trimming cost V 6 bases and J 7 bases; bases outside gene matches: 13. The CDR3 sequence is CASRRAGTGYGEQYF. In nucleotides, the CDR3 is TGTGCCAGCAGAAGAGCCGGGACAGGGTATGGGGAGCAGTACTTC.

A single count supports this clone. The chain employs TRBV5-1 and TRBJ2-1; 10 nucleotides line up with TRBD2. Germline CDR1 reads SGHRS; CDR2 reads YFSETQ. The CDR3 is made up of 15 amino acids. V was pared by 0 bases and J by 9 bases, with 6 bases of the junction left unmatched. CDR3 amino acids: CASSLESGRASEQFF. Written as DNA, the CDR3 is TGCGCCAGCAGCTTGGAGAGCGGGAGGGCCAGTGAGCAGTTCTTC.

J is TRBJ1-1 and V is TRBV6-5; the match to TRBD1 covers 10 bases. This CDR3 contains 15 residues. Germline V CDR1 and CDR2: MNHEY, SVGAGI. Unmatched junction bases numbered 7, after V lost 6 bases and J lost 3 bases. The CDR3 DNA sequence: TGTGCCAGCAGGCGTGGACAGGGGGTCGACACTGAAGCTTTCTTT. Protein product: CASRRGQGVDTEAFF.

The chain has TRBV25-1 and TRBJ2-3; D ambiguous. The CDR3 extends over 17 amino acids. Trimming took 3 bases from V and 2 from J, leaving 18 bases between them. Germline V gives CDR1 MGHDK, CDR2 SYGVNS. CDR3 nucleotide sequence: TGTGCCAGCAGTGATCCTAGGACCCCTGGGGTCACAGATACGCAGTATTTT. Its protein product is CASSDPRTPGVTDTQYF.

The V and J genes are TRBV5-1 and TRBJ2-1; D unresolved. V lost 0 bases, J lost 0 bases, and 13 bases lay in between. The CDR3 runs to 17 residues. CDR1 is SGHRS and CDR2 is YFSETQ in the germline V gene. Written as DNA, the CDR3 is TGCGCCAGCAGCTTGGACTACCACCGGAGCTCCTACAATGAGCAGTTCTTC. Translated, it gives CASSLDYHRSSYNEQFF.

The chain links TRBV30 to TRBJ2-3; TRBD1 matches 10 bases. The trim removed 5 bases at V and 4 bases at J, leaving 3 bases unmatched. Germline V gives CDR1 GTSNPN, CDR2 SVGIG (reference sequence). There are 13 residues in the CDR3. The CDR3 DNA reads as TGTGCCTGGGGACAGGGGGGGGCAGATACGCAGTATTTT. It yields the protein CAWGQGGADTQYF.

The genes are TRBV2 and TRBJ2-1, with D possibly matching TRBD2 (5 bases). This CDR3 region has 15 residues. Germline loops: CDR1 SNHLY, CDR2 FYNNEI. V lost 8 bases and J 7 bases, leaving 21 bases between the germline ends. In DNA form, the CDR3 reads TGTGCCAGCTCAACGCGGAAAAGCGGAGTTAATGAGCAGTTCTTC. Its protein is CASSTRKSGVNEQFF.

The rearrangement uses TRBV11-1 and TRBJ2-5; D may be TRBD2 (5 bases). Trimming cost V 1 base and J 4 bases, with 13 bases left between them. The germline V gene encodes CDR1 SGHAT and CDR2 FQDESV (reference sequence). This CDR3 spans 15 amino acids. The CDR3 nucleotides read TGTGCCAGCAGCTTAGGGCCGGTAGGGAGAGAGACCCAGTACTTC. Translating it yields CASSLGPVGRETQYF.

This sequence joins TRBV4-1 and TRBJ2-7, with D perhaps matching TRBD1 or TRBD2 (6 bases each). V gave up 0 bases and J gave up 4 bases, with 13 bases separating them. CDR3 length: 15 residues. Per germline, CDR1 MGHRA and CDR2 YSYEKL. The CDR3 here is CASSQDITGRYEQYF. Written as DNA, the CDR3 is TGCGCCAGCAGCCAAGATATCACAGGGAGGTACGAGCAGTACTTC.

The J gene is TRBJ1-2, the V gene TRBV6-5, with TRBD1 matching 9 bases. J lost 7 bases, V lost 6 bases, and 12 bases had no gene match. CDR3 length: 15 residues. Germline CDR1 MNHEY, CDR2 SVGAGI. The CDR3 spells CASRLDPVQGAGYTF. DNA for the CDR3: TGTGCCAGCAGACTTGATCCGGTACAGGGGGCTGGCTACACCTTC.

This clone appeared once. The same CDR3 arises from other DNA sequences in this sample as well. J is TRBJ2-2 and V is TRBV5-1, with D perhaps TRBD2 (6 bases). Trimming cost V 5 bases and J 0 bases, with 11 bases left between them. The CDR3 spans 15 residues. Germline V gene sequence: CDR1 SGHRS, CDR2 YFSETQ. Here the CDR3 DNA reads TGCGCCAGCAGTAGCGGCACCGCGAACACCGGGGAGCTGTTTTTT. This encodes CASSSGTANTGELFF.

This clone was counted only a few times. V and J are TRBV30 and TRBJ1-5; TRBD1 might be the D (6 bases). Germline V lookup: CDR1 GTSNPN, CDR2 SVGIG (reference sequence). Deletions cut 3 bases from V and 4 bases from J, with 10 bases between. CDR3 length: 13 residues. The CDR3: CAWRRQGNQPQHF. The CDR3 bases are TGTGCCTGGAGGAGGCAGGGGAATCAGCCCCAGCATTTT.

This clone was counted a few times. This rearrangement joins TRBV28 to TRBJ1-5; D unresolved. The CDR3 consists of 11 residues. V was cut by 6 bases and J by 4 bases, with 4 bases left in between. Germline CDR1 is MDHEN and CDR2 is SYDVKM. The CDR3 is CASRQNQPQHF. The CDR3 DNA follows: TGTGCCAGCAGGCAAAATCAGCCCCAGCATTTT.

V usage is TRBV11-3 and J usage is TRBJ2-2; 10 bases align to TRBD1. The CDR3 has 16 residues. Germline V gives CDR1 SGHNT, CDR2 YENEEA. Trimming removed 4 bases from V and 7 bases from J; junction bases left unmatched: 9. The CDR3 DNA reads TGTGCCAGCAGCTCCATCCTGACAGGGGGCAACGGGGAGCTGTTTTTT. Translation gives CASSSILTGGNGELFF.

The chain has TRBV4-1 and TRBJ1-6, with D possibly matching TRBD1 (6 bases). V lost 1 base and J 10 bases, leaving 20 bases between the germline ends. CDR3 length: 17 amino acids. Germline V gene lookup returns CDR1 MGHRA and CDR2 YSYEKL. CDR3 sequence: CASSQGKGGVIRSPLHF. CDR3 bases: TGCGCCAGCAGCCAAGGCAAAGGGGGAGTTATCAGGTCACCCCTCCACTTT.

This chain joins TRBV19 and TRBJ2-7, with TRBD2 as a possible D gene (5 bases). This CDR3 is 14 amino acids long. V gave up 3 bases and J gave up 4 bases, with 13 bases separating them. CDR1 and CDR2 from the germline V gene are LNHDA and SQIVND (reference sequence). CDR3 sequence reads: CASSINMDFYEQYF. The CDR3, as DNA: TGTGCCAGTAGTATTAATATGGACTTTTACGAGCAGTACTTC.

This clone has only one observation. This chain joins TRBV7-2 and TRBJ1-2; 12 nucleotides match TRBD1. The germline gives CDR1 SGHTA, CDR2 FQGNSA. J lost 6 bases, V lost 6 bases, and 17 bases had no gene match. The CDR3 runs to 18 residues. The CDR3 is CASSATGTGGARRNGYTF. The CDR3 region has the DNA TGTGCCAGCAGTGCGACCGGGACAGGGGGCGCGAGGCGGAATGGCTACACCTTC.

The chain is built from TRBV18 and TRBJ2-4; D remains unclear. The CDR3 has 15 amino acids. The V end was cut by 11 bases, the J end by 0 bases, with 17 bases between. Germline CDR1 KGHSH, CDR2 LQKENI. The CDR3 nucleotides read TGTGCCCTGAACCCAGGTCCGATAGCCAAAAACATTCAGTACTTC. Amino acid sequence: CALNPGPIAKNIQYF.

The gene calls are TRBV25-1 and TRBJ1-1; no reliable D call. V lost 5 bases and J lost 0, with 7 bases in between. The CDR3 consists of 13 residues. CDR1 and CDR2 (germline): MGHDK, SYGVNS. The CDR3 DNA is TGTGCCAGCAGTACAAGGGTGAACACTGAAGCTTTCTTT. Residues: CASSTRVNTEAFF.